This entry concerns a single T cell receptor beta chain. The target antigen is unknown. Here immunoSEQ multiplex PCR was the method, and the copy in TCRdb shows in-frame clones only, minus some. The table lists about 2 million clones, just under 95% of them singletons. The data are from a study of shared clonotypes between healthy human individuals. Trimming cost V 1 base and J 6 bases, with 12 bases left between them. CDR1 and CDR2 from the germline V gene are GTSNPN and SVGIG (reference sequence). The CDR3 totals 13 residues. Findings and limits, study-wide: When compared with the clonotypes that were shared by all four sorted-subset donors, the non-shared clonotypes turned out to have lower generation probabilities.

Cells designated naive CD8 were CD45RO-negative and were positively selected for CCR7, with terminally differentiated effector memory CD45RA+ cells excluded. The source of this sequence is a man younger than 30 in good health. The chain is built from TRBV30 and TRBJ1-1; D unresolved. The sequenced sample consisted of naive CD8+ T cells sorted from blood. In nucleotides, the CDR3 is TGTGCCTGGAGTGGGTCCCCTTTCCCTGAAGCTTTCTTT. This sequence encodes CAWSGSPFPEAFF.